Sequencing of this TCR beta chain was carried out in a study of T cells after yellow fever vaccination. General observations from the study: Relatively few clonotypes were ones that appeared in both CD4 and CD8 compartments. The secondary T-cell response peaked on day 5, not day 15, but was weaker.

Synthesis of TCR cDNA relied on 5'RACE template switching, which attached a universal primer site and UMIs. TCRdb called the 5' RACE reads again in MiXCR, with one record for every CDR3 protein. In the table there are about 320,000 distinct CDR3 sequences, approximately 12% of which are singletons. V was shortened by 3 bases and J by 7 bases, with 15 bases between the two germline ends. Germline V CDR1 and CDR2: SGHAT, FQNNGV. The CDR3 is 15 amino acids. As concerns this clonotype: Its antigen is unidentified.

Sequencing was performed on CD4+ T cells sorted from PBMCs, taken 45 days after the yellow fever booster vaccination. The chain combines TRBV11-2 with TRBJ2-2; D is possibly TRBD1 (5 bases). This clonotype originated in a man aged 18 to 29 who received the YFV17D yellow fever vaccine. CDR3 residues: CASSFWAGSGGELFF. The CDR3 DNA sequence: TGTGCCAGCAGCTTCTGGGCAGGGTCGGGCGGGGAGCTGTTTTTT.